This TCR beta chain was observed in a study of beta chain features in type 1 diabetes. The study reverse transcribed the entire isolated RNA, so it sequenced expressed TCRB transcripts. Approximately 3.6 million reads, on average, came from each naive, central memory and regulatory T cell sample. TCRdb's table, derived via immunoSEQ multiplex PCR, lists solely in-frame clones and lacks some. The table shows about 360,000 clones, with over 9.5% occurring only once. This clone was picked up a small number of times. Its matching antigen is unknown. Findings and caveats of the study: Highly expressing activated T cells could be over-counted with a cDNA template.

The CDR3 loop spans 14 amino acids. Germline CDR1 reads KGHSH; CDR2 reads LQKENI. Trimming took off 6 bases at V and 2 bases at J, with 14 bases between the two ends. The V call is TRBV18, the J call TRBJ2-7; D is possibly TRBD1 (5 bases). This clonotype originated in a man younger than 35 in good health. Sequencing was carried out using naive CD4+ T cells from blood. The CDR3 DNA follows: TGTGCCAGCTCCAAAACGACAGAAACCTACGAGCAGTACTTC. Translation: CASSKTTETYEQYF.